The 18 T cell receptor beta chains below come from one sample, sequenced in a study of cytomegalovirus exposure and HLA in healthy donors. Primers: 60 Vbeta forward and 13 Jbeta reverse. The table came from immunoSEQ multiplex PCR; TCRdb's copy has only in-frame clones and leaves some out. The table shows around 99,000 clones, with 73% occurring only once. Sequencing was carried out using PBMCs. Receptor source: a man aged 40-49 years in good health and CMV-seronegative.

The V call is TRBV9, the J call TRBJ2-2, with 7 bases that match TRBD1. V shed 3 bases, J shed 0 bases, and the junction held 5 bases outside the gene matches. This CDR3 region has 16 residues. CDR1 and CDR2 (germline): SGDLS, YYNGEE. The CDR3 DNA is TGTGCCAGCAGCGGGGGACAGTTCGCGAACACCGGGGAGCTGTTTTTT. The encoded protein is CASSGGQFANTGELFF. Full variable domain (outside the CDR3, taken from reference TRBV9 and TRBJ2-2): DSGVTQTPKHLITATGQRVTLRCSPRSGDLSVYWYQQSLDQGLQFLIQYYNGEERAKGNILERFSAQQFPDLHSELNLSSLELGDSALYFCASSGGQFANTGELFFGEGSRLTVL.

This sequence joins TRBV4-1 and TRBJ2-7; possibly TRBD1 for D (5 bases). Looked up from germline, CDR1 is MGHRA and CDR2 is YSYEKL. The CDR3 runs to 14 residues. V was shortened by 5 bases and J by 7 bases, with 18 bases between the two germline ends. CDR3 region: CASSMTEKVMEQYF. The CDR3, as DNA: TGCGCCAGCAGCATGACAGAGAAGGTCATGGAGCAGTACTTC.

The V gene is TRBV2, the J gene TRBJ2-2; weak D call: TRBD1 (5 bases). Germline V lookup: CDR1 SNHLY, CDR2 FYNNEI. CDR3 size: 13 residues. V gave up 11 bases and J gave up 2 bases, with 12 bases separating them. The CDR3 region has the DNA TGTGCCTCCCAGGGTATAAACACCGGGGAGCTGTTTTTT. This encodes CASQGINTGELFF. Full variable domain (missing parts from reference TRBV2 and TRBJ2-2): EPEVTQTPSHQVTQMGQEVILRCVPISNHLYFYWYRQILGQKVEFLVSFYNNEISEKSEIFDDQFSVERPDGSNFTLKIRSTKLEDSAMYFCASQGINTGELFFGEGSRLTVL.

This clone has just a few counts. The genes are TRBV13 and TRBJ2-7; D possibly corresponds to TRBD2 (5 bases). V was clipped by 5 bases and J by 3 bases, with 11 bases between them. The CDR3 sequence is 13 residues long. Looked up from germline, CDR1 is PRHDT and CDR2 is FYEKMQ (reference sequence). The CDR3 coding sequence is TGTGCCAGCAGCAGACGGGGAGACTACGAGCAGTACTTC. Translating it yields CASSRRGDYEQYF.

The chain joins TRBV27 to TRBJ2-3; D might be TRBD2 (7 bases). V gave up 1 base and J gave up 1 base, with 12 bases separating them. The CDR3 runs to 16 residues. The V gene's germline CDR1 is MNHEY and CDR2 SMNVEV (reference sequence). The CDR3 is CASSLFGGGGTDTQYF. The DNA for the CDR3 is TGTGCCAGCAGTTTATTTGGCGGGGGCGGCACAGATACGCAGTATTTT.

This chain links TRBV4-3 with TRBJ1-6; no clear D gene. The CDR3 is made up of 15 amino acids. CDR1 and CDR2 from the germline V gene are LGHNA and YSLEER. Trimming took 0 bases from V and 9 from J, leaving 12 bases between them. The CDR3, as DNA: TGCGCCAGCAGCCAAGATCACCAAAACTCTTCACCCCTCCACTTT. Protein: CASSQDHQNSSPLHF.

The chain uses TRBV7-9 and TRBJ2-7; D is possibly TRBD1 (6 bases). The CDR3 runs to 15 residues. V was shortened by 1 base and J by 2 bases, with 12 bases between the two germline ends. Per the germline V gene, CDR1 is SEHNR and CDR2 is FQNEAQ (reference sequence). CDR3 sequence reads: CASSLGPRDTYEQYF. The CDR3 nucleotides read TGTGCCAGCAGCTTAGGCCCACGGGACACCTACGAGCAGTACTTC.

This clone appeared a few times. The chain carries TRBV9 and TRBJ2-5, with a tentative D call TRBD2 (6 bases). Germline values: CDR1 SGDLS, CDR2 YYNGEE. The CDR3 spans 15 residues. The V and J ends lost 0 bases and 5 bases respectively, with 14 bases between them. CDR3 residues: CASSVDGGGRETQYF. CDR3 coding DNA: TGTGCCAGCAGCGTAGACGGTGGGGGGAGGGAGACCCAGTACTTC.

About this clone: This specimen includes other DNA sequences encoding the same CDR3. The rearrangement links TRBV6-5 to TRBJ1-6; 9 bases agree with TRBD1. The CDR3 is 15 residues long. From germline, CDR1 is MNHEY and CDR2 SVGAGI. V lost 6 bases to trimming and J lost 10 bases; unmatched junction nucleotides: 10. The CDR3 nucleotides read TGTGCCAGCAGGGACACAGGGGGCTCGAGATCACCCCTCCACTTT. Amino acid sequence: CASRDTGGSRSPLHF.

CDR3 protein: CSVEDRGSQETQYF. The CDR3 DNA sequence: TGCAGCGTTGAAGATAGAGGCAGCCAAGAGACCCAGTACTTC. This chain links TRBV29-1 with TRBJ2-5; D gene ambiguous. Germline assignment: CDR1 SQVTM and CDR2 ANQGSEA. V was clipped by 0 bases and J by 1 base, with 9 bases between them. This CDR3 comprises 14 residues.

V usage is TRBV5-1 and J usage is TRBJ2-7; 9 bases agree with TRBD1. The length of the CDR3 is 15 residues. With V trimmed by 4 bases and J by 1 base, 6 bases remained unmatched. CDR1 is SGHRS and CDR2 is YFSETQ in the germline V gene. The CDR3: CASSKLGQGSYEQYF. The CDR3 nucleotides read TGCGCCAGCAGCAAACTAGGACAGGGGTCCTACGAGCAGTACTTC. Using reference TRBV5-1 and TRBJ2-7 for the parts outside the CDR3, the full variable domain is KAGVTQTPRYLIKTRGQQVTLSCSPISGHRSVSWYQQTPGQGLQFLFEYFSETQRNKGNFPGRFSGRQFSNSRSEMNVSTLELGDSALYLCASSKLGQGSYEQYFGPGTRLTVT.

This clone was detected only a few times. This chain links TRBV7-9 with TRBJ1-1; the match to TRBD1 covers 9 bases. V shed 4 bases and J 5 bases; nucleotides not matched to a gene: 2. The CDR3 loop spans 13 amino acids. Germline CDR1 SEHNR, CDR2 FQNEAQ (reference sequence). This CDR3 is CASSSGQGTEAFF. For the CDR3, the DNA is TGTGCCAGCAGCTCCGGACAGGGGACTGAAGCTTTCTTT. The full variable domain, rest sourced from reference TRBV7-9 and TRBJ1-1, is DTGVSQNPRHKITKRGQNVTFRCDPISEHNRLYWYRQTLGQGPEFLTYFQNEAQLEKSRLLSDRFSAERPKGSFSTLEIQRTEQGDSAMYLCASSSGQGTEAFFGQGTRLTVV.

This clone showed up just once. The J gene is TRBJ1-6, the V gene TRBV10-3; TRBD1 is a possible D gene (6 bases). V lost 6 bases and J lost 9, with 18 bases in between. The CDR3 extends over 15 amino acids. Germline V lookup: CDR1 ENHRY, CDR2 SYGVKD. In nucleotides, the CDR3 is TGTGCCATCAGAGTTGGCCAGGGGCAAATTTCACCCCTCCACTTT. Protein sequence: CAIRVGQGQISPLHF.

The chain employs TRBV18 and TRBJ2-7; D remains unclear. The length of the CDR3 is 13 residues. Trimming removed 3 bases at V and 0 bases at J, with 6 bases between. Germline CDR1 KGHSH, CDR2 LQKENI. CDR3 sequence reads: CASSPGSSYEQYF. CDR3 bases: TGTGCCAGCTCACCGGGCTCCTCCTACGAGCAGTACTTC.

DNA of the CDR3: TGCGCCAGCAGCCAAGATGCCGGGGCGGGGGACTACGAGCAGTACTTC. This sequence encodes CASSQDAGAGDYEQYF. This chain joins TRBV4-1 and TRBJ2-7, with 7 bases lining up with TRBD2. Germline trimming cut 0 bases from V and 3 bases from J; bases unmatched to any gene: 8. From germline, CDR1 is MGHRA and CDR2 YSYEKL. The CDR3 contains 16 residues.

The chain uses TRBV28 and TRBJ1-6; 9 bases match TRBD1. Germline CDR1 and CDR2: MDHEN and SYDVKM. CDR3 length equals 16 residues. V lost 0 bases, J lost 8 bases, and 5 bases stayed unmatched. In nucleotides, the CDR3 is TGTGCCAGCAGTTTATGGAACAGGGGGCCTGATTCACCCCTCCACTTT. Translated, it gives CASSLWNRGPDSPLHF.

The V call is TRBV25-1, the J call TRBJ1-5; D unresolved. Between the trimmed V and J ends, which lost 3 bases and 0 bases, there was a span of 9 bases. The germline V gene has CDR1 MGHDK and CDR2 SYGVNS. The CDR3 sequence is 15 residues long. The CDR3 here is CASSEESTSNQPQHF. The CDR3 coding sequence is TGTGCCAGCAGTGAGGAGAGCACTAGCAATCAGCCCCAGCATTTT.

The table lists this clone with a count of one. The CDR3 is CASRTGGGQETQYF. DNA of the CDR3: TGTGCCAGCAGGACAGGGGGTGGCCAAGAGACCCAGTACTTC. This chain connects TRBV7-9 to TRBJ2-5; 9 bases map to TRBD1. CDR1 is SEHNR, CDR2 FQNEAQ, per germline (reference sequence). J was trimmed by 1 base and V by 6 bases; bases with no gene match: 3. The CDR3 length is 14 residues.